This record looks at one TCR beta chain sequence and its context. Its antigen is not identified. The entry originates in a study of siplizumab effects on memory and regulatory T cells. Points from the study as a whole: Solely a minor proportion of alloreactive clones could be assigned to unstimulated subsets. Siplizumab significantly decreased alloreactive sequences from unstimulated CD4+ memory cells.

The CDR3 is 14 residues long. Deletions cut 3 bases from V and 6 bases from J, with 14 bases between. Germline assignment: CDR1 LNHDA and CDR2 SQIVND (reference sequence). Sequencing was performed with immunoSEQ multiplex PCR; in TCRdb, only in-frame clones are kept and a portion is missing. The data contain around 120,000 clones, 94% of them seen just once; the ten biggest clones take up 1.5% to 2%. The receptor comes from a human donor in good health. The chain joins TRBV19 to TRBJ2-5; perhaps TRBD2 as D (6 bases). Sequenced: non-Treg CD4+ T cells sorted from blood. The CDR3 here is CASSIGGSGKTQYF. CDR3 in DNA: TGTGCCAGTAGTATCGGAGGGAGCGGTAAGACCCAGTACTTC.